The present entry profiles one T cell receptor beta chain with its context. These data come from a study of OX40 agonist ivuxolimab in advanced cancers. CDR3 length: 17 residues. Germline loops: CDR1 MNHNS, CDR2 SASEGT. Trimming shortened V by 3 bases and J by 0 bases, and 12 bases separated the two germline ends. Sequencing was performed with immunoSEQ multiplex PCR; in TCRdb, only in-frame clones are kept and a portion is missing. Seen here are 68,000 or so clones, about 82% observed once, and the top ten hold about a tenth. This clonotype was sampled from an adult with an advanced solid tumor such as melanoma, head and neck, liver or kidney cancer. The source was CD4+ or CD8+ T cells sorted from blood, collected in a trial of the OX40 agonist ivuxolimab. This rearrangement joins TRBV6-1 to TRBJ2-6; D uncertain. Here the CDR3 reads CASSDPGLASGANVLTF. DNA for the CDR3: TGTGCCAGCAGTGACCCCGGATTAGCCTCTGGGGCCAACGTCCTGACTTTC.